The next 17 T cell receptor beta chains were all read from a single sample in a study of control samples from healthy donors and cancer patients. Data came from immunoSEQ multiplex PCR; TCRdb stores just in-frame clones and leaves some out. The table shows 160,000 or so clones, with just under 95% occurring only once. Sequencing was done on a sample of blood. These receptors originate from a middle-aged woman in good health.

The chain links TRBV29-1 to TRBJ1-2; D gene ambiguous. The V end lost 4 bases, the J end lost 5 bases, and 17 bases lay between the germline ends. Germline CDR1 reads SQVTM; CDR2 reads ANQGSEA. This CDR3 region has 14 residues. CDR3 in DNA: TGCAGCGTTGGGGCTCCGAGGACTAGATATGGCTACACCTTC. Encoded protein: CSVGAPRTRYGYTF.

V is TRBV11-2 and J is TRBJ1-5; 7 nucleotides line up with TRBD1. CDR1 and CDR2 from the germline V gene are SGHAT and FQNNGV. V shed 4 bases and J 1 base; nucleotides not matched to a gene: 4. The CDR3 runs 15 residues. The CDR3 is CASSSTGNSNQPQHF. In nucleotides, the CDR3 is TGTGCCAGCAGCTCGACAGGGAACAGCAATCAGCCCCAGCATTTT.

The V call is TRBV6-2 or TRBV6-3, the J call TRBJ1-2, with a possible D match to TRBD1 (5 bases). Trimming stripped 5 bases from V and 8 bases from J, with 18 bases between. CDR1 and CDR2 from the germline V gene are MNHEY and SVGEGT. The length of the CDR3 is 14 residues. Here the CDR3 DNA reads TGTGCCAGCAGTCGCCAGGGACGTTCGTGGGGCTACACCTTC. Its protein is CASSRQGRSWGYTF.

The J gene is TRBJ1-2, the V gene TRBV5-4; D perhaps matches TRBD1 (6 bases). V lost 3 bases and J 4 bases, leaving 10 bases between the germline ends. The CDR3 has 13 residues. CDR1 SGHNT and CDR2 YYREEE come from the germline V gene (reference sequence). CDR3 nucleotides: TGTGCCAGCAGCTCCGGGACAAGCTATGGCTACACCTTC. It codes for CASSSGTSYGYTF.

In regard to this clone: The identical CDR3 is also encoded by other nucleotide sequences in the sample. J is TRBJ1-4 and V is TRBV19; tentatively, D is TRBD1 (6 bases). The V end was cut by 1 base, the J end by 3 bases, with 6 bases between. This CDR3 contains 14 residues. Germline V gene sequence: CDR1 LNHDA, CDR2 SQIVND (reference sequence). The CDR3 DNA is TGTGCCAGTAGTATAGGGACAGCTAATGAAAAACTGTTTTTT. Encoded protein: CASSIGTANEKLFF.

J is TRBJ1-1 and V is TRBV7-9; D call uncertain. This CDR3 has 14 amino acids. With 4 bases removed from V and 4 bases from J, the gap between germline ends came to 13 bases. Germline CDR1 SEHNR, CDR2 FQNEAQ (reference sequence). CDR3 protein: CASSYQRHFTEAFF. In DNA, the CDR3 is TGTGCCAGCAGCTACCAGCGACACTTCACTGAAGCTTTCTTT.

The genes are TRBV30 and TRBJ1-6, with D unresolved. The CDR3 extends over 15 amino acids. Germline CDR1 and CDR2: GTSNPN and SVGIG (reference sequence). V lost 4 bases and J 0 bases, leaving 10 bases between the germline ends. In DNA, the CDR3 is TGTGCCTGGAATGTAATGAGCTCCTATAATTCACCCCTCCACTTT. Translation: CAWNVMSSYNSPLHF.

The chain is built from TRBV11-3 and TRBJ1-1; a possible D gene is TRBD1 (6 bases). The CDR3 runs to 12 residues. V was pared by 5 bases and J by 7 bases, with 11 bases between. CDR1 SGHNT and CDR2 YENEEA come from the germline V gene. In DNA form, the CDR3 reads TGTGCCAGCAGCGACCGGACAGATGAAGCTTTCTTT. This translates into CASSDRTDEAFF.

This clone was seen once. The chain recombines TRBV3-1 (or the pseudogene TRBV3-2) with TRBJ1-5; 8 nucleotides line up with TRBD1. Germline CDR1 reads LGHDT; CDR2 reads YNNKEL (reference sequence). There are 16 residues in the CDR3. Germline trimming cut 4 bases from V and 4 bases from J; bases unmatched to any gene: 9. For the CDR3, the DNA is TGTGCCAGCAGCCCCTTGGACAGGGTGCGGAATCAGCCCCAGCATTTT. Translating it yields CASSPLDRVRNQPQHF.

The chain carries TRBV10-3 and TRBJ1-6, with TRBD1 as a possible D gene (5 bases). Germline V gene sequence: CDR1 ENHRY, CDR2 SYGVKD. The V end was cut by 2 bases, the J end by 9 bases, with 20 bases between. This CDR3 contains 17 residues. The CDR3 DNA sequence: TGTGCCATCAGTGAGCGATGGGGGGTGGGAAACCTTTCACCCCTCCACTTT. This sequence encodes CAISERWGVGNLSPLHF.

This clone appeared once. This chain joins TRBV19 and TRBJ1-5, with D perhaps TRBD1 (5 bases). The germline V gene encodes CDR1 LNHDA and CDR2 SQIVND (reference sequence). CDR3 length: 13 residues. Trimming cost V 4 bases and J 7 bases, with 11 bases left between them. CDR3 region: CASSNAGRQPQHF. CDR3 sequence (DNA): TGTGCCAGTAGTAACGCGGGACGACAGCCCCAGCATTTT.

The chain has TRBV29-1 and TRBJ2-5, with 13 bases that match TRBD2. Trimming at V came to 7 bases and at J to 6 bases, leaving 11 bases not matched to a gene. Germline CDR1 is SQVTM and CDR2 is ANQGSEA. This CDR3 region has 15 residues. CDR3 sequence: CSAEKTSGGSKTQYF. The CDR3 nucleotides read TGCAGCGCCGAAAAGACTAGCGGGGGGTCAAAGACCCAGTACTTC.

J is TRBJ2-3 and V is TRBV9, with TRBD1 as a possible D gene (6 bases). In germline, CDR1 is SGDLS, CDR2 YYNGEE. This CDR3 spans 14 amino acids. Trimming pared 0 bases from V and 5 bases from J, leaving 10 bases between. CDR3 sequence: CASSVDRAEDTQYF. The CDR3 region has the DNA TGTGCCAGCAGCGTAGACAGGGCTGAAGATACGCAGTATTTT.

The rearrangement joins TRBV28 to TRBJ1-5; the match to TRBD1 covers 7 bases. There are 15 residues in the CDR3. CDR1 MDHEN and CDR2 SYDVKM come from the germline V gene. Trimming took 4 bases from V and 3 from J; bases not matched to a gene: 6. Here the CDR3 reads CASSWGGQNNQPQHF. The CDR3 DNA is TGTGCCAGCAGTTGGGGGGGACAGAACAATCAGCCCCAGCATTTT.

The J gene is TRBJ2-2, the V gene TRBV7-3; D is uncertain. The CDR3 extends over 15 amino acids. V lost 5 bases and J 0 bases, leaving 10 bases between the germline ends. CDR1 is SGHTA, CDR2 FQGTGA, per germline. CDR3 nucleotide sequence: TGTGCCAGCAGCGGTACGGCGCCGAACACCGGGGAGCTGTTTTTT. Residues: CASSGTAPNTGELFF. The complete variable domain, with remaining parts taken from reference TRBV7-3 and TRBJ2-2, reads GAGVSQTPSNKVTEKGKYVELRCDPISGHTALYWYRQSLGQGPEFLIYFQGTGAADDSGLPNDRFFAVRPEGSVSTLKIQRTERGDSAVYLCASSGTAPNTGELFFGEGSRLTVL.

V gene TRBV19 combines with J gene TRBJ1-1, with a possible D match to TRBD1 (6 bases). Germline assignment: CDR1 LNHDA and CDR2 SQIVND (reference sequence). V was cut by 5 bases and J by 0 bases, with 10 bases left in between. The CDR3 totals 14 residues. CDR3 nucleotides: TGTGCCAGTAGTGTGGGACATATGAACACTGAAGCTTTCTTT. As protein: CASSVGHMNTEAFF.

The chain recombines TRBV4-1 with TRBJ1-5; possibly TRBD1 for D (5 bases). Germline V CDR1 and CDR2: MGHRA, YSYEKL. The CDR3 is 17 residues long. Trimming removed 0 bases from V and 2 bases from J, with 14 bases in between. The DNA of the CDR3 is TGCGCCAGCAGCCAAGATCTTCCAGGGAGAGGCAATCAGCCCCAGCATTTT. It yields the protein CASSQDLPGRGNQPQHF.